There are a few counts of the clone carrying this T cell receptor (beta chain). Its antigen is not identified. This sample stems from a study of shared clonotypes between healthy human individuals. Study-wide background: Participating donors consisted of a couple of women and three men aged 18 to 49.

The junction had 7 bases not matched to a gene; V was cut back by 6 bases and J by 5 bases. The CDR3 length is 15 residues. In germline, CDR1 is LNHDA, CDR2 SQIVND (reference sequence). Data came from immunoSEQ multiplex PCR; TCRdb stores just in-frame clones and leaves some out. The repertoire has millions of clones, 90% to 95% of them found once; the top ten carry more than 0.1%. None of the donors, who were healthy HIV-negative adults, had recently had acute infections or vaccinations. Study-wide points: Although depth was large, rarefaction showed that sequencing of the sorted subsets was incomplete. Compared with memory subsets, naive subsets generally had larger estimated richness.

This clonotype was sampled from a man between 18 and 29 years old in good health. Material: naive CD4+ T cells sorted from blood. Subset indicated: CD45RA+ positively selected. The chain recombines TRBV19 with TRBJ1-6, with TRBD1 identical over 7 bases. CDR3 in amino acids: CASSKTGSDNSPLHF. CDR3 sequence (DNA): TGTGCCAGTAGCAAGACAGGGTCTGATAATTCACCCCTCCACTTT.